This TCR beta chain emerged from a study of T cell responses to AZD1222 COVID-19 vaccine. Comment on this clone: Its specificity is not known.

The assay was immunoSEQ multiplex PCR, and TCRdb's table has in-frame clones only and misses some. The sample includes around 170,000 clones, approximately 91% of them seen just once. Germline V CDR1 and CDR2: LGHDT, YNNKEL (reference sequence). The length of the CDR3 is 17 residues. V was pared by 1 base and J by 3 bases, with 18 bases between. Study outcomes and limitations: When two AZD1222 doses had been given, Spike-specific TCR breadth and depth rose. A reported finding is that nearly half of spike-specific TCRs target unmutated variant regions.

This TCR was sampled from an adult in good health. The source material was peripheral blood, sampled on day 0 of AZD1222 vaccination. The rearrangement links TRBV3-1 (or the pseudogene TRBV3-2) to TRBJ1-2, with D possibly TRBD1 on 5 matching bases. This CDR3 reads CASSQAAGSYRDYGYTF. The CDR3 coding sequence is TGTGCCAGCAGCCAAGCGGCAGGGAGTTATCGGGACTATGGCTACACCTTC.